What follows is one T cell receptor beta chain and its context. The time point denotes: cycle 4 day 1 (C4D1), after less than 7 weeks of nivolumab. In every patient, relapse followed autologous stem cell transplantation, while exposure to brentuximab vedotin differed. From thawed PBMCs, CD8+ T cells were isolated by magnetic negative selection. Using immunoSEQ multiplex PCR, the repertoire was profiled, and TCRdb retains in-frame clones only, with some absent. The sample lists about 20,000 clones; about 80% were seen once. This sample is drawn from a study of PD-1 blockade in classical Hodgkin lymphoma. The sample in question was CD8+ T cells from blood, obtained before the fourth cycle of nivolumab. This sequence originates from a human donor with classical Hodgkin lymphoma.

CDR3 nucleotides: TGTGCCAGTAGTATAGGGTACGGCTACGAGCAGTACTTC. This sequence encodes CASSIGYGYEQYF. This chain connects TRBV19 to TRBJ2-7; D is uncertain. CDR3 length: 13 residues. The germline V and J ends were trimmed by 1 base and 3 bases, with 7 bases remaining between them. The V gene's germline CDR1 is LNHDA and CDR2 SQIVND (reference sequence).